The 19 T cell receptor beta chains listed next were all sequenced from one sample in a study of Ad26.COV2.S vaccination and SARS-CoV-2 variants. Libraries were prepared by immunoSEQ multiplex PCR; TCRdb keeps only in-frame clonotypes and omits some of them. This sample has some 480,000 clones, with around 90% found just once. Stated treatment: about 20 received Ad26.COV2.S at low or high dose, single or two shots; about 5 received placebo; per-sample allocation not given. The investigators took samples on day 63 after the first vaccine or placebo injection. The sequencing here drew on peripheral blood, taken in a trial of Ad26.COV2.S vaccine versus placebo. The receptors come from a person between 18 and 60 years old who received the Ad26.COV2.S COVID-19 vaccine or a placebo.

This clone was counted between two and nine times. The rearrangement joins TRBV24-1 to TRBJ2-2, with D unclear. The length of the CDR3 is 14 residues. CDR1 KGHDR and CDR2 SFDVKD come from the germline V gene. Trimming took 2 bases from V and 4 from J, leaving 7 bases between them. CDR3 nucleotides: TGTGCCACCAGTGATTGGTCCTCCACCGGGGAGCTGTTTTTT. It yields the protein CATSDWSSTGELFF.

The chain is built from TRBV7-2 and TRBJ2-1, with D possibly TRBD1 on 6 matching bases. This CDR3 region has 13 residues. The V end lost 6 bases, the J end lost 3 bases, and 9 bases lay between the germline ends. Germline V CDR1 and CDR2: SGHTA, FQGNSA. CDR3 DNA sequence: TGTGCCAGCAGAAGGACAGACTACAATGAGCAGTTCTTC. It encodes CASRRTDYNEQFF.

The table lists this clone with a few counts. The J gene is TRBJ2-7, the V gene TRBV5-1; a possible D gene is TRBD2 (6 bases). CDR3 length: 14 residues. Germline values: CDR1 SGHRS, CDR2 YFSETQ. Deletions cut 2 bases from V and 0 bases from J, with 9 bases between. Here the CDR3 DNA reads TGCGCCAGCAGCTTCTCGGGGGTCTCCTACGAGCAGTACTTC. Residues: CASSFSGVSYEQYF.

V and J are TRBV18 and TRBJ1-1, with 9 bases matching TRBD1. Trimming at V came to 2 bases and at J to 11 bases, leaving 15 bases not matched to a gene. In germline, CDR1 is KGHSH, CDR2 LQKENI. CDR3 length: 16 residues. For the CDR3, the DNA is TGTGCCAGCTCACCATTACCTCCGGGACAGGGACTTCATGCTTTCTTT. As protein: CASSPLPPGQGLHAFF.

The V call is TRBV7-9, the J call TRBJ2-1; 11 bases line up with TRBD2. The CDR3 covers 15 residues. V gave up 2 bases and J gave up 6 bases; unmatched junction bases: 3. Germline V gene data show CDR1 as SEHNR and CDR2 as FQNEAQ (reference sequence). DNA of the CDR3: TGTGCCAGCAGCTTAAGGGGGACTAGCGGCAATGAGCAGTTCTTC. Its translation is CASSLRGTSGNEQFF.

The chain is built from TRBV5-6 and TRBJ1-1; 7 bases line up with TRBD1. J was trimmed by 4 bases and V by 2 bases; bases with no gene match: 5. CDR1 SGHDT and CDR2 YYEEEE come from the germline V gene. The CDR3 runs to 14 residues. Here the CDR3 reads CASSLLQGSTEAFF. The CDR3 DNA sequence: TGTGCCAGCAGCTTATTACAGGGGAGCACTGAAGCTTTCTTT.

The V and J genes are TRBV7-9 and TRBJ2-2, with 8 bases identical to TRBD2. Germline lookup yields CDR1 SEHNR and CDR2 FQNEAQ (reference sequence). The CDR3 loop spans 16 amino acids. The ends lost 4 bases at V and 3 bases at J; junction bases unmatched: 7. The CDR3 reads CASSSSGRLDTGELFF. The CDR3 nucleotides read TGTGCCAGCAGCTCAAGCGGGAGATTAGACACCGGGGAGCTGTTTTTT.

The V and J genes are TRBV11-3 and TRBJ2-7; D is perhaps TRBD2 (6 bases). V was cut by 5 bases and J by 1 base, with 15 bases left in between. Germline V gene lookup returns CDR1 SGHNT and CDR2 YENEEA. The CDR3 has 15 residues. This CDR3 is CASSTTGTYSYEQYF. The CDR3 DNA follows: TGTGCCAGCAGCACCACCGGGACTTATTCCTACGAGCAGTACTTC.

V usage is TRBV2 and J usage is TRBJ2-2; possibly TRBD1 for D (6 bases). CDR3 length: 14 residues. Trimming shortened V by 8 bases and J by 2 bases, and 12 bases separated the two germline ends. Germline lookup yields CDR1 SNHLY and CDR2 FYNNEI. The CDR3 DNA reads TGTGCCAGCTCCCAGGGGTTAAACACCGGGGAGCTGTTTTTT. Translated: CASSQGLNTGELFF. The variable domain in full, with the rest retrieved from reference TRBV2 and TRBJ2-2, is EPEVTQTPSHQVTQMGQEVILRCVPISNHLYFYWYRQILGQKVEFLVSFYNNEISEKSEIFDDQFSVERPDGSNFTLKIRSTKLEDSAMYFCASSQGLNTGELFFGEGSRLTVL.

The V and J genes are TRBV5-4 and TRBJ2-2; 10 bases are shared with TRBD2. This CDR3 region has 16 residues. CDR1 is SGHNT and CDR2 is YYREEE in the germline V gene (reference sequence). The V gene end was trimmed by 3 bases and the J gene end by 0 bases; junction bases not matched to a gene: 2. This CDR3 reads CASSSGTSANTGELFF. The CDR3 bases are TGTGCCAGCAGCTCCGGGACTAGCGCGAACACCGGGGAGCTGTTTTTT.

The chain carries TRBV29-1 and TRBJ2-3, with D unclear. The V end lost 4 bases, the J end lost 0 bases, and 11 bases lay between the germline ends. The CDR3 has 14 residues. Germline V gene data show CDR1 as SQVTM and CDR2 as ANQGSEA. The DNA for the CDR3 is TGCAGCGTTGCGTTCCCGGCTAGCACAGATACGCAGTATTTT. Its protein is CSVAFPASTDTQYF.

CDR3 DNA: TGCGCCAGCAGCCCCGGACTAGCGGGAGACAATGAGCAGTTCTTC. Translated: CASSPGLAGDNEQFF. The chain is built from TRBV5-1 and TRBJ2-1, with TRBD2 matching 13 bases. The CDR3 is 15 residues long. Germline lookup yields CDR1 SGHRS and CDR2 YFSETQ. With 4 bases clipped from V and 5 bases from J, the junction kept 3 bases outside the gene matches.

This chain connects TRBV27 to TRBJ2-3; D is perhaps TRBD1 (5 bases). V lost 2 bases, J lost 4 bases, and 16 bases lay in between. The CDR3 covers 16 residues. Per germline, CDR1 MNHEY and CDR2 SMNVEV (reference sequence). The CDR3 loop reads CASSLAIGVGADTQYF. CDR3 sequence (DNA): TGTGCCAGCAGTTTAGCTATAGGGGTGGGCGCAGATACGCAGTATTTT.

The chain employs TRBV30 and TRBJ2-1, with D possibly matching TRBD2 (5 bases). The CDR3 consists of 14 residues. CDR1 and CDR2 (germline): GTSNPN, SVGIG (reference sequence). V lost 2 bases and J lost 12, with 20 bases in between. CDR3 nucleotides: TGTGCCTGGAGTACTACAGTCGACGGCGGGTGGCAGTTCTTC. Residues: CAWSTTVDGGWQFF. The variable domain in full, with the rest retrieved from reference TRBV30 and TRBJ2-1, is SQTIHQWPATLVQPVGSPLSLECTVEGTSNPNLYWYRQAAGRGLQLLFYSVGIGQISSEVPQNLSASRPQDRQFILSSKKLLLSDSGFYLCAWSTTVDGGWQFFGPGTRLTVL.

This clone was detected ten times or more. This chain joins TRBV28 and TRBJ2-5; D might be TRBD1 (5 bases). The CDR3 is made up of 14 amino acids. Germline CDR1 reads MDHEN; CDR2 reads SYDVKM. The ends were cut back, 8 bases at V and 4 bases at J, with 17 bases in the middle. CDR3 sequence reads: CASQPPQGRETQYF. In DNA form, the CDR3 reads TGTGCCAGCCAACCGCCGCAGGGCAGAGAGACCCAGTACTTC.

Only one count was recorded for this clone. The V and J genes are TRBV7-9 and TRBJ1-1, with unresolved D. V lost 1 base and J lost 7, with 7 bases in between. Germline CDR1 SEHNR, CDR2 FQNEAQ (reference sequence). This CDR3 contains 12 residues. The CDR3 DNA follows: TGTGCCAGCAGCTTAGGGTGGGGTGAAGCTTTCTTT. Translating gives CASSLGWGEAFF.

This sequence joins TRBV6-5 and TRBJ1-1, with TRBD1 matching 9 bases. The V segment lost 2 bases and the J segment 1 base; nucleotides outside the gene matches: 2. Germline assignment: CDR1 MNHEY and CDR2 SVGAGI. The CDR3 is made up of 15 amino acids. Written as DNA, the CDR3 is TGTGCCAGCAGTTACCAGACAGGGGGGAACACTGAAGCTTTCTTT. Its protein product is CASSYQTGGNTEAFF.

The chain combines TRBV12-3 or TRBV12-4 with TRBJ2-1; TRBD2 matches 8 bases. The CDR3 has 13 amino acids. The ends lost 6 bases at V and 2 bases at J; junction bases unmatched: 0. This chain's CDR3 is CASRAGAYNEQFF. CDR3 DNA: TGTGCCAGCAGAGCGGGAGCCTACAATGAGCAGTTCTTC.

Written as DNA, the CDR3 is TGTGCCAGCAGCACGCCGACAGGGGGGGAAAAACTGTTTTTT. This codes for CASSTPTGGEKLFF. The chain uses TRBV28 and TRBJ1-4; TRBD1 aligns across 9 bases. The trim removed 6 bases at V and 8 bases at J, leaving 7 bases unmatched. Per the germline V gene, CDR1 is MDHEN and CDR2 is SYDVKM. The CDR3 runs 14 residues.